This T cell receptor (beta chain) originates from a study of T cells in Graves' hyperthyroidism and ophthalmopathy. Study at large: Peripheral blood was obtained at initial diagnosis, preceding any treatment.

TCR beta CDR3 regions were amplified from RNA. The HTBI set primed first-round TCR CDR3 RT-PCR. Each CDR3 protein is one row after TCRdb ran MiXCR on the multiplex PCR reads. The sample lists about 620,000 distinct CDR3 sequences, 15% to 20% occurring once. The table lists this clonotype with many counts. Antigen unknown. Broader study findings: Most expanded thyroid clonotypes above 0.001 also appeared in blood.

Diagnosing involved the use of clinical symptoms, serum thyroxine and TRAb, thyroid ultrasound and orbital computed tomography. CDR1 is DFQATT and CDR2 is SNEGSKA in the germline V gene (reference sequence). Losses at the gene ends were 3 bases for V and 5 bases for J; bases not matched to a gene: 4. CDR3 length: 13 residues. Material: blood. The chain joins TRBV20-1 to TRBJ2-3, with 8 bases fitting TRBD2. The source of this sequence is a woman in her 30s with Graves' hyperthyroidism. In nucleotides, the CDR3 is TGCAGTGCTAGTAGCGGGAATCGAGATACGCAGTATTTT. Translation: CSASSGNRDTQYF.